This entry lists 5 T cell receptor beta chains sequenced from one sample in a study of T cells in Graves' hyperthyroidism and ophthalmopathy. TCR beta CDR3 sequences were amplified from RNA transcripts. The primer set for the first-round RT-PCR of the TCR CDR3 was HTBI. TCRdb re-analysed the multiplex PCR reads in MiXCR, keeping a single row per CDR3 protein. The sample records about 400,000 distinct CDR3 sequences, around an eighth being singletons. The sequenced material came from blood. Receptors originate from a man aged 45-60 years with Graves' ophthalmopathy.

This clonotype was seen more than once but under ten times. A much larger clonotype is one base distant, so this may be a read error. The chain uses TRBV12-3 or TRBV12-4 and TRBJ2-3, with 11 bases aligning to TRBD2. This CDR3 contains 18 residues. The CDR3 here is CASGLGSGRARSTDTQYF. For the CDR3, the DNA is TGTGCCAGCGGTTTAGGTAGCGGGAGGGCCAGGAGCACAGATACGCAGTATTTT.

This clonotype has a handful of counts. CDR3: CATSDQGSGTGELFF. The DNA for the CDR3 is TGTGCCACCAGTGACCAGGGATCGGGCACCGGGGAGCTGTTTTTT. The chain recombines TRBV24-1 with TRBJ2-2; a weak D match, TRBD1 (5 bases). Per the germline V gene, CDR1 is KGHDR and CDR2 is SFDVKD. Trimming took 4 bases from V and 4 from J, leaving 12 bases between them. The CDR3 length is 15 residues.

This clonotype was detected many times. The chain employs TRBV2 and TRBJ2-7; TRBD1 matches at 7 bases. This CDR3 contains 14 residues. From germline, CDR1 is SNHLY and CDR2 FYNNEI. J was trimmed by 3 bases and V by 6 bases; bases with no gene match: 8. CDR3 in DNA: TGTGCCAGCAGAAGACAGGGTATTTTCTACGAGCAGTACTTC. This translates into CASRRQGIFYEQYF.

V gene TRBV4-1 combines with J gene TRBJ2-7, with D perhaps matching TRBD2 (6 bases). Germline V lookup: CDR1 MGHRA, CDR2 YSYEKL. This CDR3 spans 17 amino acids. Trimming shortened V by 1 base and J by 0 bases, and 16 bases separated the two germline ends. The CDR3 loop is CASSQGSSAASSYEQYF. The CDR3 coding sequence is TGCGCCAGCAGCCAAGGTTCTAGCGCAGCGAGCTCCTACGAGCAGTACTTC.

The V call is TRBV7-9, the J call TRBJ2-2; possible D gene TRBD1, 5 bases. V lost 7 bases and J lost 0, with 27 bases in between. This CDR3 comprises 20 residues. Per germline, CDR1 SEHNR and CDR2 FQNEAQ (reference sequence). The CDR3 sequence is CASTKGFKTGITSNTGELFF. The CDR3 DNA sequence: TGTGCCAGCACCAAAGGGTTCAAAACAGGAATAACATCGAACACCGGGGAGCTGTTTTTT.